This T cell receptor beta chain was documented in a study of CD8 T cells in Susac syndrome. Trimming took 6 bases from V and 2 from J, leaving 17 bases between them. Germline loops: CDR1 SGDLS, CDR2 YYNGEE. The length of the CDR3 is 15 residues. Random-hexamer reverse transcription was applied to about 0.45 to 1 ug RNA. TCRdb reprocessed the immunoSEQ multiplex PCR reads via MiXCR and lists one record per CDR3 protein. This table has roughly 110,000 distinct CDR3 sequences, 94% appearing once. This TCR came from a human donor with Susac syndrome. The sequenced sample consisted of CD8+ T cells from PBMCs. The chain combines TRBV9 with TRBJ2-5; possible D gene TRBD1, 6 bases. CDR3: CASTPRGGIQETQYF. The CDR3, as DNA: TGTGCCAGCACCCCCCGAGGGGGAATACAAGAGACCCAGTACTTC.